Sequencing of this T cell receptor (beta chain) was carried out in a study of T cell repertoires in cytomegalovirus infection. MiXCR, run by TCRdb on the reads, gives a single entry per CDR3 protein. The data contain roughly 500,000 distinct CDR3 sequences, roughly 12% of them singletons. Unmatched junction bases numbered 10, after V lost 8 bases and J lost 2 bases. The V gene's germline CDR1 is LNHDA and CDR2 SQIVND (reference sequence). The CDR3 consists of 16 residues. The receptor's source is a human donor in good health (CMV status not recorded). Some clones in this sample may be carry-over from other donors' samples. The chain uses TRBV19 and TRBJ2-3, with 10 positions matching TRBD2. The sample taken for sequencing was PBMCs. In DNA form, the CDR3 reads TGTGCCAGTGCCCTCTCTAGCGGGGGCCCCACAGATACGCAGTATTTT. Protein product: CASALSSGGPTDTQYF.